The 20 T cell receptor beta chains below come from one sample, sequenced in a study of CD8 T cells in Susac syndrome. RNA totalling 0.5 to 1 ug underwent reverse transcription with random hexamers. TCRdb fed the immunoSEQ multiplex PCR reads into MiXCR, producing one record per CDR3 protein. The sample records around 180,000 distinct CDR3 sequences, roughly 94% being singletons. The sequencing sample was made of CD4+ T cells from PBMCs. These receptor sequences come from a human donor with Susac syndrome.

This clonotype was seen more than once but under ten times. Its ends do not fully match the called genes, so a read error is possible. The chain carries TRBV5-1 and TRBJ2-3, with 7 bases lining up with TRBD1. CDR3 length equals 14 residues. Per germline, CDR1 SGHRS and CDR2 YFSETQ. The CDR3 DNA reads as TGTGCCAGCAGCTTAGGGGGCCACACAGATACGCAGTATTTT. Amino acids: CASSLGGHTDTQYF.

The chain combines TRBV25-1 with TRBJ1-2; 8 nucleotides line up with TRBD1. Germline loops: CDR1 MGHDK, CDR2 SYGVNS. Unmatched junction bases numbered 8, after V lost 4 bases and J lost 4 bases. The CDR3 is 15 amino acids. This CDR3 is CASSGGRTGSYGYTF. CDR3 nucleotides: TGTGCCAGCAGTGGAGGGCGGACAGGGTCCTATGGCTACACCTTC.

The chain carries TRBV3-1 and TRBJ2-5; D unclear. Germline loops: CDR1 LGHDT, CDR2 YNNKEL (reference sequence). Trimming left V 5 bases short and J 0 bases short, with 10 bases between. This CDR3 contains 14 residues. The CDR3 here is CASSDVGHQETQYF. The CDR3 DNA sequence: TGTGCCAGCAGCGACGTAGGCCACCAAGAGACCCAGTACTTC.

This sequence joins TRBV5-3 and TRBJ1-1; 8 nucleotides agree with TRBD1. TRBV5-3 falls under the ORF class, with uncertain function. V was pared by 6 bases and J by 0 bases, with 13 bases of the junction left unmatched. The CDR3 has 17 amino acids. CDR3 sequence: CARTILVTGGLNTEAFF. The CDR3 region has the DNA TGTGCCAGAACCATACTCGTCACAGGGGGACTGAACACTGAAGCTTTCTTT.

This rearrangement joins TRBV5-4 to TRBJ2-5; D may be TRBD1 (6 bases). The CDR3 has 14 residues. V was pared by 2 bases and J by 4 bases, with 12 bases between. In germline, CDR1 is SGHNT, CDR2 YYREEE (reference sequence). The CDR3 bases are TGTGCCAGCAGCTTTAAACAGGGTGGAGAGACCCAGTACTTC. As protein: CASSFKQGGETQYF. Using reference TRBV5-4 and TRBJ2-5 for the parts outside the CDR3, the full variable domain is ETGVTQSPTHLIKTRGQQVTLRCSSQSGHNTVSWYQQALGQGPQFIFQYYREEENGRGNFPPRFSGLQFPNYSSELNVNALELDDSALYLCASSFKQGGETQYFGPGTRLLVL.

V gene TRBV5-4 combines with J gene TRBJ1-2; 7 nucleotides match TRBD1. This CDR3 contains 17 residues. The V gene's germline CDR1 is SGHNT and CDR2 YYREEE (reference sequence). With 3 bases clipped from V and 5 bases from J, the junction kept 16 bases outside the gene matches. The CDR3 sequence is CASSSRQGTGKAYGYTF. CDR3 nucleotide sequence: TGTGCCAGCAGCTCTCGACAGGGAACGGGGAAGGCGTATGGCTACACCTTC.

V is TRBV7-9 and J is TRBJ2-4; 7 nucleotides line up with TRBD2. The ends lost 5 bases at V and 0 bases at J; junction bases unmatched: 10. CDR3 length equals 17 residues. Germline CDR1 reads SEHNR; CDR2 reads FQNEAQ (reference sequence). CDR3 loop: CASSQPGGPLAKNIQYF. As DNA, the CDR3 is TGTGCCAGCAGCCAACCGGGGGGTCCGTTAGCCAAAAACATTCAGTACTTC.

The rearrangement uses TRBV7-8 and TRBJ1-2; D is uncertain. V was clipped by 1 base and J by 5 bases, with 14 bases between them. CDR1 is SGHVS and CDR2 is FQNEAQ in the germline V gene. This CDR3 has 15 residues. The CDR3: CASSLGTPDVYGYTF. The CDR3 DNA reads as TGTGCCAGCAGCTTAGGGACCCCGGACGTATATGGCTACACCTTC. Combining the CDR3 with reference TRBV7-8 and TRBJ1-2 gives the whole variable domain GAGVSQSPRYKVAKRGQDVALRCDPISGHVSLFWYQQALGQGPEFLTYFQNEAQLDKSGLPSDRFFAERPEGSVSTLKIQRTQQEDSAVYLCASSLGTPDVYGYTFGSGTRLTVV.

CDR3 region: CSARDRFYEQYF. Here the CDR3 DNA reads TGCAGTGCTAGGGACAGATTTTACGAGCAGTACTTC. The rearrangement joins TRBV20-1 to TRBJ2-7, with D tentatively TRBD1 (6 bases). This CDR3 is built from 12 residues. V was cut by 3 bases and J by 4 bases, with 10 bases left in between. Germline V gene data show CDR1 as DFQATT and CDR2 as SNEGSKA (reference sequence).

This chain connects TRBV15 to TRBJ1-2, with a weak D call TRBD1 (5 bases). Germline V gene data show CDR1 as LNHNV and CDR2 as YYDKDF (reference sequence). The V and J ends lost 3 bases and 4 bases respectively, with 15 bases between them. CDR3 length: 15 residues. The CDR3: CATSSREEGTYGYTF. The CDR3 DNA reads TGTGCCACCAGCAGCAGGGAGGAGGGGACCTATGGCTACACCTTC.

This clonotype was found once. This chain connects TRBV20-1 to TRBJ2-3; weak D call: TRBD1 (5 bases). The V end was cut by 0 bases, the J end by 2 bases, with 12 bases between. CDR1 is DFQATT and CDR2 is SNEGSKA in the germline V gene (reference sequence). The CDR3 contains 15 residues. CDR3 DNA sequence: TGCAGTGCTAGAGATGGGCAGGGTAACACAGATACGCAGTATTTT. Protein sequence: CSARDGQGNTDTQYF.

The chain links TRBV5-8 to TRBJ2-2; the D is unclear. CDR3 length equals 16 residues. The germline gives CDR1 SGHTS, CDR2 YDEGEE. Trimming took 0 bases from V and 1 from J, leaving 10 bases between them. As DNA, the CDR3 is TGTGCCAGCAGCTTGGTTGGGCTTTTGAACACCGGGGAGCTGTTTTTT. It translates to CASSLVGLLNTGELFF.

This sequence joins TRBV2 and TRBJ1-5; the D is unclear. The CDR3 runs 14 residues. The V gene's germline CDR1 is SNHLY and CDR2 FYNNEI. Trimming took off 3 bases at V and 4 bases at J, with 10 bases between the two ends. The CDR3 loop is CASSDQALNQPQHF. The CDR3 DNA follows: TGTGCCAGCAGTGATCAGGCCTTAAATCAGCCCCAGCATTTT.

The rearrangement links TRBV15 to TRBJ1-3; TRBD1 is a possible D gene (6 bases). Between the trimmed V and J ends, which lost 2 bases and 0 bases, there was a span of 23 bases. The CDR3 has 20 amino acids. CDR1 LNHNV and CDR2 YYDKDF come from the germline V gene (reference sequence). The CDR3 DNA is TGTGCCACCAGCAGAAGGGGGTACGGACACAATGCCCCCTCTGGAAACACCATATATTTT. Protein: CATSRRGYGHNAPSGNTIYF.

The chain recombines TRBV4-1 with TRBJ2-7; 9 bases agree with TRBD1. Germline lookup yields CDR1 MGHRA and CDR2 YSYEKL. The CDR3 is 16 residues long. V dropped 4 bases and J dropped 4; count of bases not matched to a gene: 11. The CDR3 DNA reads TGCGCCAGCAGCCCCCTCCGACAGGGACAGGGTTACGAGCAGTACTTC. It encodes CASSPLRQGQGYEQYF.

The CDR3 nucleotides read TGTGCCAGCAGCCTGATACCCGGAAGGGAGAATAGCAATCAGCCCCAGCATTTT. It yields the protein CASSLIPGRENSNQPQHF. The chain links TRBV3-1 to TRBJ1-5; D gene uncertain. Germline loops: CDR1 LGHDT, CDR2 YNNKEL (reference sequence). The V end lost 4 bases, the J end lost 0 bases, and 19 bases lay between the germline ends. The CDR3 sequence is 18 residues long.

The V gene is TRBV20-1, the J gene TRBJ1-6; 8 nucleotides align to TRBD1. J lost 7 bases, V lost 7 bases, and 9 bases had no gene match. Germline lookup yields CDR1 DFQATT and CDR2 SNEGSKA (reference sequence). CDR3 length equals 14 residues. CDR3 region: CSVPRRQGNSPLHF. Written as DNA, the CDR3 is TGCAGTGTCCCTCGGAGACAGGGGAATTCACCCCTCCACTTT.

The rearrangement joins TRBV5-6 to TRBJ2-3; TRBD1 is a possible D gene (5 bases). The germline V and J ends were trimmed by 4 bases and 3 bases, with 15 bases remaining between them. There are 15 residues in the CDR3. The germline V gene has CDR1 SGHDT and CDR2 YYEEEE. CDR3 sequence (DNA): TGTGCCAGCAGCCCGGACACCGGTGGTACAGATACGCAGTATTTT. It encodes CASSPDTGGTDTQYF.

The rearrangement links TRBV3-1 to TRBJ2-1, with a tentative D call TRBD1 (6 bases). Trimming removed 1 base from V and 8 bases from J, with 12 bases in between. This CDR3 region has 14 residues. The germline CDR1 and CDR2 sequences are LGHDT and YNNKEL (reference sequence). The CDR3 loop reads CASSQAGVLDEQFF. CDR3 coding DNA: TGTGCCAGCAGCCAAGCAGGGGTACTAGATGAGCAGTTCTTC.

This chain connects TRBV12-3 or TRBV12-4 to TRBJ2-7, with D tentatively TRBD1 (5 bases). The V end was cut by 5 bases, the J end by 3 bases, with 17 bases between. The CDR3 covers 15 residues. DNA for the CDR3: TGTGCCAGCAGTCTAGGGGCAGGGTCACACTACGAGCAGTACTTC. Amino acid sequence: CASSLGAGSHYEQYF.